Listed here is a single TCR beta chain. Its antigen specificity is not known. No much larger clone exists at a distance of one base, and base qualities are not known. Collaborating institutions collected whole blood in K2EDTA tubes following their own protocols. For TCRbeta analysis, collaborator samples were shipped as frozen whole blood, as isolated PBMCs, or as DNA extracted from either sample type. The entry originates in a study of blood T cell repertoires in COVID-19 (dated by TCRdb to the early 2020s). The study in broad terms: The collaborator samples originated in the United States, Italy and Spain and spanned the acute and convalescent phases of COVID-19. The prospective study material was composed of cDNA or gDNA derived from T cells, B-cell-depleted T cells, or PBMCs. Subjects who had been exposed to COVID-19, were actively infected with it, or had recovered from it provided the deeply sampled blood TCRbeta repertoires that made up the dataset. A freely available public database, intended as a resource for researchers studying the immune response to SARS-CoV-2, is where the repertoires were released. Samples were obtained from the ongoing ImmuneRACE study (first 160 participants) and from over 1,000 subjects provided by 6 global collaborators. Sample metadata almost always included a de-identified subject ID, COVID-19 status, age in years and sex. Where available, HLA class I and class II types were obtained from metadata supplied by the sample provider rather than from assay-based typing.

Paper-wide results and their limitations: Clinical and demographic metadata were provided uncurated, with the amount varying by source and participant.

V lost 2 bases and J lost 5 bases, and the count of bases not matched to a germline gene is 9. The germline V gene specifies SGHTA as CDR1 and FQGNSA as CDR2. Including cysteine and phenylalanine, the CDR3 has 18 amino acids. Only the CDR3 region is kept as DNA, spanning 54 bases read in frame from base 1. TCRbeta CDR3 regions were amplified from genomic DNA using the immunoSEQ Assay, a bias-controlled multiplex PCR. The paper's processing steps were these. Within the assay, amplification of reference gene primers was used to estimate how many nucleated cells each sample contained. To quantify the absolute abundance of each unique TCRbeta CDR3 rearrangement, sequence reads were collapsed and filtered. For each sample, productive Simpson clonality was calculated by taking the square root of Simpson's diversity index across productive rearrangements. TCRdb took this table from immuneACCESS and kept in-frame rearrangements with V and J called. Such tables lack part of the clones; where checked against another copy, unresolved V genes explain under half of the gap, and the rest is unexplained. V and J calls plus clone size are reproduced from that table; the DNA served to infer D and trimming. The sample table holds around 42,000 clones, of which around 88% were seen once. The ten top clones hold over 3.5% of the sample.

Sequenced: peripheral blood. This TCR was sampled from a human donor in a cohort sampled during active COVID-19. The rearranged chain carries TRBV7-2 and TRBJ2-1, with 13 central nucleotides matching TRBD2. The nucleotide sequence is given as TGTGCCAGCAGCTTACGTCCTCTACTAGCGGGGGGGCACAATGAGCAGTTCTTC. Its coded protein is CASSLRPLLAGGHNEQFF.